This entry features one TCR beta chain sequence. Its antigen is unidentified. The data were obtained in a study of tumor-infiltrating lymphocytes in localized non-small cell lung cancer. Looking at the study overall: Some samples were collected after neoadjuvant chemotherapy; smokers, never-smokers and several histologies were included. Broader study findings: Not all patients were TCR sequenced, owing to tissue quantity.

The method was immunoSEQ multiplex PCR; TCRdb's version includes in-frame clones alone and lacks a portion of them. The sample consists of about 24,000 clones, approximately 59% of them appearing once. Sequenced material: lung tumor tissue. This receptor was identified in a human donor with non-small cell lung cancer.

The CDR3 coding sequence is TGTGCCAGCAGCTTAGTCTCTGGCAGGGGGGTCCCAGAGACCCAGTACTTC. Translation gives CASSLVSGRGVPETQYF. The chain joins TRBV11-1 to TRBJ2-5; possibly TRBD1 for D (7 bases). Germline-derived CDR1 and CDR2 are SGHAT and FQDESV (reference sequence). Trimming stripped 1 base from V and 4 bases from J, with 19 bases between. The CDR3 spans 17 residues.